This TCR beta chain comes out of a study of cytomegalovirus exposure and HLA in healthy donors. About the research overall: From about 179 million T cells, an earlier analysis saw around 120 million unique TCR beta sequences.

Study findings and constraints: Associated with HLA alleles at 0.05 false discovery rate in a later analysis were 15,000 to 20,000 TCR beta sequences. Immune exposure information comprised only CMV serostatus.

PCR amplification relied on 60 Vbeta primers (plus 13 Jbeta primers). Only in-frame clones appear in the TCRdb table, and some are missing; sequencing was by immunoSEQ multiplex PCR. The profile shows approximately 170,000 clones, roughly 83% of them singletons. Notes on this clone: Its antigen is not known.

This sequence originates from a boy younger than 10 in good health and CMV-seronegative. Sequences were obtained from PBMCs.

The DNA of the CDR3 is TGCGCCAGCAGCCCGGGACTAGCGGGGGCCCTATGGGCAGATACGCAGTATTTT. This codes for CASSPGLAGALWADTQYF. The V gene is TRBV5-1, the J gene TRBJ2-3, with TRBD2 matching 14 bases. Per germline, CDR1 SGHRS and CDR2 YFSETQ. This CDR3 spans 18 amino acids. V lost 4 bases, J lost 4 bases, and 11 bases stayed unmatched.